This record concerns one T cell receptor beta chain sequence. Its antigen is unidentified. The sample is drawn from a study of blood T cells in healthy people across ages. Notes on the study in general: Long-lived donors had more naive CD4+ cells and higher diversity than aged donors.

V shed 0 bases and J shed 8 bases, with 16 bases lying between them. CDR1 is LGHDT, CDR2 YNNKEL, per germline (reference sequence). This CDR3 is built from 15 residues. Combining a sample-barcoded 5' primer with a J-beta primer mix, a second PCR ran for roughly 7 to 12 cycles. TCRdb ran MiXCR on the 5' RACE reads and lists one entry per CDR3 protein. In the table there are about 1.6 million distinct CDR3 sequences, roughly a third of which are singletons. Staff drew roughly 10 milliliters of peripheral blood from each donor. The chain has TRBV3-1 and TRBJ1-2; weak D call: TRBD1 (6 bases). The sequence was collected from a woman in her 30s in good health. Sequenced sample: blood. Here the CDR3 reads CASSQDRGQAGGYTF. The CDR3 DNA reads as TGTGCCAGCAGCCAAGATCGGGGACAAGCGGGCGGCTACACCTTC.